The clone carrying this T cell receptor beta chain turned up a few times. This record belongs to a study of T cells in Graves' hyperthyroidism and ophthalmopathy. The investigators amplified TCR beta CDR3 regions from RNA transcripts. TCR CDR3 underwent first-round RT-PCR with the HTBI primer set. A single record per CDR3 protein comes from TCRdb applying MiXCR to the multiplex PCR reads. The repertoire consists of hundreds of thousands of distinct CDR3 sequences, with 14% occurring once and the leading ten covering 10%. The CDR3 is 13 residues long. V was trimmed by 4 bases and J by 9 bases, leaving 18 bases between them. Germline V gives CDR1 SQVTM, CDR2 ANQGSEA.

The V call is TRBV29-1, the J call TRBJ2-5; D might be TRBD2 (5 bases). What was sequenced was blood. The receptor's source is a woman between 18 and 29 years old with Graves' hyperthyroidism. CDR3 in amino acids: CSVGNREGRPQYF. DNA for the CDR3: TGCAGCGTTGGCAACCGGGAAGGCAGGCCCCAGTACTTC.